This entry lists 28 T cell receptor beta chains sequenced from one sample in a study of PD-1 blockade in mismatch repair-deficient tumors. Produced via immunoSEQ multiplex PCR; TCRdb's table is partial and in-frame only. The sample includes 50,000 or so clones, approximately 81% of them seen just once. The sample here was peripheral blood, taken roughly 19 weeks after starting pembrolizumab. The receptors originated from an adult with mismatch repair-deficient cancer.

The chain has TRBV2 and TRBJ1-2; D gene unclear. Germline CDR1 and CDR2: SNHLY and FYNNEI. V was clipped by 7 bases and J by 7 bases, with 16 bases between them. CDR3 length: 13 residues. Here the CDR3 DNA reads TGTGCCAGCACACTAGGATGGGAGGCTGGCTACACCTTC. Its protein is CASTLGWEAGYTF. Full variable domain (remainder filled in from reference TRBV2 and TRBJ1-2): EPEVTQTPSHQVTQMGQEVILRCVPISNHLYFYWYRQILGQKVEFLVSFYNNEISEKSEIFDDQFSVERPDGSNFTLKIRSTKLEDSAMYFCASTLGWEAGYTFGSGTRLTVV.

The chain employs TRBV19 and TRBJ1-4; 7 bases fit TRBD1. V lost 3 bases to trimming and J lost 0 bases; unmatched junction nucleotides: 1. The CDR3 consists of 15 residues. CDR1 and CDR2 (germline): LNHDA, SQIVND (reference sequence). The CDR3, as DNA: TGTGCCAGTAGTATTACAGGGGCAACTAATGAAAAACTGTTTTTT. Its protein product is CASSITGATNEKLFF.

This clone has just a few counts. V usage is TRBV15 and J usage is TRBJ2-7; D possibly corresponds to TRBD2 (6 bases). The CDR3 sequence is 15 residues long. CDR1 LNHNV and CDR2 YYDKDF come from the germline V gene (reference sequence). The germline V and J ends were trimmed by 3 bases and 2 bases, with 14 bases remaining between them. CDR3 sequence reads: CATSSGSAGPYEQYF. For the CDR3, the DNA is TGTGCCACCAGCAGTGGCTCCGCGGGACCCTACGAGCAGTACTTC.

The chain has TRBV7-3 and TRBJ1-1; D is unresolved. The CDR3 is 13 amino acids. The germline V gene has CDR1 SGHTA and CDR2 FQGTGA. Trimming took 5 bases from V and 0 from J, leaving 7 bases between them. CDR3 sequence reads: CASSEGLNTEAFF. The DNA for the CDR3 is TGTGCCAGCAGCGAGGGCCTGAACACTGAAGCTTTCTTT.

Only one count was recorded for this clone. The CDR3 spells CASSYSSGGDEKLFF. DNA for the CDR3: TGTGCCAGCAGTTACTCGTCTGGGGGCGATGAAAAACTGTTTTTT. This chain joins TRBV6-5 and TRBJ1-4, with a tentative D call TRBD1 (6 bases). Trimming left V 0 bases short and J 6 bases short, with 11 bases between. There are 15 residues in the CDR3. Germline values: CDR1 MNHEY, CDR2 SVGAGI.

This clone was recorded once. CDR3 sequence: CASIETSGIWRKAYNEQFF. DNA for the CDR3: TGTGCCAGCATTGAGACCTCTGGGATTTGGCGCAAGGCATACAATGAGCAGTTCTTC. The rearrangement links TRBV2 to TRBJ2-1; D is uncertain. Trimming left V 7 bases short and J 4 bases short, with 29 bases between. Germline V lookup: CDR1 SNHLY, CDR2 FYNNEI. There are 19 residues in the CDR3.

This sequence joins TRBV11-2 and TRBJ2-1; 8 bases are a match to TRBD1. The junction had 9 bases not matched to a gene; V was cut back by 5 bases and J by 6 bases. CDR3 length: 15 amino acids. Germline values: CDR1 SGHAT, CDR2 FQNNGV. The CDR3 DNA sequence: TGTGCCAGCAGCCGACGGACAGGGTTGGCCAATGAGCAGTTCTTC. Encoded protein: CASSRRTGLANEQFF.

This clone was observed a few times. V usage is TRBV27 and J usage is TRBJ2-7; 7 bases agree with TRBD1. With 9 bases clipped from V and 3 bases from J, the junction kept 2 bases outside the gene matches. This CDR3 spans 11 amino acids. Germline CDR1 and CDR2: MNHEY and SMNVEV (reference sequence). The CDR3 nucleotides read TGTGCCAGAGACAGGGACTACGAGCAGTACTTC. It specifies CARDRDYEQYF.

In DNA, the CDR3 is TGCAGCGTCAGACTAGCGGAGAGCTCCTACGAGCAGTACTTC. Amino acid sequence: CSVRLAESSYEQYF. The chain carries TRBV29-1 and TRBJ2-7; 9 bases fit TRBD2. Per germline, CDR1 SQVTM and CDR2 ANQGSEA. This CDR3 is built from 14 residues. V shed 6 bases, J shed 0 bases, and the junction held 6 bases outside the gene matches.

V usage is TRBV14 and J usage is TRBJ2-1, with a possible D match to TRBD2 (6 bases). CDR1 and CDR2 (germline): SGHDN, FVKESK. The CDR3 has 13 residues. The V gene lost 4 bases and the J gene lost 5 bases, with 9 bases spanning the gap. The CDR3 DNA reads as TGTGCCAGCAGCCCCGGGAGCCACAATGAGCAGTTCTTC. This encodes CASSPGSHNEQFF.

The V call is TRBV5-6, the J call TRBJ2-3; TRBD2 agrees at 10 bases. The CDR3 is 16 residues long. The germline CDR1 and CDR2 sequences are SGHDT and YYEEEE. Germline trimming cut 4 bases from V and 5 bases from J; bases unmatched to any gene: 10. DNA of the CDR3: TGTGCCAGCAGCCGATGGCTAGCGGGAGTGGGAGATACGCAGTATTTT. Its protein is CASSRWLAGVGDTQYF. The variable domain in full, with the rest retrieved from reference TRBV5-6 and TRBJ2-3, is DAGVTQSPTHLIKTRGQQVTLRCSPKSGHDTVSWYQQALGQGPQFIFQYYEEEERQRGNFPDRFSGHQFPNYSSELNVNALLLGDSALYLCASSRWLAGVGDTQYFGPGTRLTVL.

For this clone: Mismatch with germline at one junction end may stem from a read error. The genes are TRBV7-7 and TRBJ2-2; possible D gene TRBD2, 6 bases. Germline assignment: CDR1 SSHAT and CDR2 FNYEAQ (reference sequence). This CDR3 contains 15 residues. CDR3 nucleotides: TGTGCTAGCAGCTTAGCGGTTGGGGAGACCGGGGAGCTGTTTTTT. This sequence encodes CASSLAVGETGELFF.

The chain recombines TRBV7-8 with TRBJ2-1; 10 bases map to TRBD2. Trimming at V came to 5 bases and at J to 9 bases, leaving 16 bases not matched to a gene. The CDR3 runs 17 residues. The V gene's germline CDR1 is SGHVS and CDR2 FQNEAQ. In DNA, the CDR3 is TGTGCCAGCAGCCCAGTGGTGGCTAGCGGGAGCCTAAGTGAGCAGTTCTTC. Translating it yields CASSPVVASGSLSEQFF.

The chain links TRBV18 to TRBJ1-1; weak D call: TRBD1 (5 bases). Looked up from germline, CDR1 is KGHSH and CDR2 is LQKENI. The V end lost 2 bases, the J end lost 3 bases, and 13 bases lay between the germline ends. CDR3 length: 15 residues. Here the CDR3 DNA reads TGTGCCAGCTCACCAGCGGGGGGAGGTGACACTGAAGCTTTCTTT. Translating it yields CASSPAGGGDTEAFF.

The chain carries TRBV16 and TRBJ1-5; D is uncertain. Looked up from germline, CDR1 is KGHSY and CDR2 is FQNENV. V lost 5 bases, J lost 6 bases, and 17 bases lay in between. The CDR3 loop spans 15 amino acids. The CDR3 loop reads CASSTGMDSRQPQHF. CDR3 DNA: TGTGCCAGCAGCACGGGGATGGATTCTCGTCAGCCCCAGCATTTT. Using reference TRBV16 and TRBJ1-5 for the parts outside the CDR3, the full variable domain is GEEVAQTPKHLVRGEGQKAKLYCAPIKGHSYVFWYQQVLKNEFKFLISFQNENVFDETGMPKERFSAKCLPNSPCSLEIQATKLEDSAVYFCASSTGMDSRQPQHFGDGTRLSIL.

There are a few counts of this clone. V gene TRBV19 combines with J gene TRBJ1-5; no reliable D call. Trimming pared 2 bases from V and 2 bases from J, leaving 10 bases between. Looked up from germline, CDR1 is LNHDA and CDR2 is SQIVND (reference sequence). CDR3 length: 15 amino acids. CDR3 DNA sequence: TGTGCCAGTAGTATATTGGTACGCGGCAATCAGCCCCAGCATTTT. It specifies CASSILVRGNQPQHF.

This chain uses TRBV6-6 with TRBJ2-5; 7 nucleotides agree with TRBD2. CDR3 length: 13 amino acids. The V gene end was trimmed by 6 bases and the J gene end by 3 bases; junction bases not matched to a gene: 4. Germline V gene lookup returns CDR1 MNHNY and CDR2 SVGAGI (reference sequence). In DNA, the CDR3 is TGTGCCAGCAGGGATGGGGGGGAAGAGACCCAGTACTTC. It is translated as CASRDGGEETQYF.

The chain couples TRBV7-9 to TRBJ2-7; D unclear. This CDR3 region has 13 residues. Trimming pared 3 bases from V and 2 bases from J, leaving 8 bases between. Germline CDR1 reads SEHNR; CDR2 reads FQNEAQ (reference sequence). The CDR3 DNA sequence: TGTGCCAGCAGCTTTCCCCCGGCCTACGAGCAGTACTTC. Protein product: CASSFPPAYEQYF.

The chain combines TRBV5-4 with TRBJ1-3; D is undetermined. Germline V lookup: CDR1 SGHNT, CDR2 YYREEE (reference sequence). Trimming shortened V by 4 bases and J by 0 bases, and 5 bases separated the two germline ends. The CDR3 has 13 residues. This CDR3 reads CASSPSSGNTIYF. CDR3 DNA: TGTGCCAGCAGCCCCAGCTCTGGAAACACCATATATTTT.

The chain recombines TRBV18 with TRBJ1-4; the D gene is possibly TRBD1 (5 bases). Germline values: CDR1 KGHSH, CDR2 LQKENI. With 2 bases removed from V and 10 bases from J, the gap between germline ends came to 11 bases. This CDR3 comprises 13 residues. The CDR3 reads CASSPERGGKLFF. CDR3 sequence (DNA): TGTGCCAGCTCACCAGAGAGGGGCGGAAAACTGTTTTTT.

The chain uses TRBV4-1 and TRBJ1-4; unclear D gene. V was shortened by 0 bases and J by 10 bases, with 9 bases between the two germline ends. This CDR3 is built from 13 residues. Germline values: CDR1 MGHRA, CDR2 YSYEKL. In nucleotides, the CDR3 is TGCGCCAGCAGCCAAGAAGAAGCAGTAAAACTGTTTTTT. Its protein product is CASSQEEAVKLFF.

This clone has only one observation. The rearrangement joins TRBV5-4 to TRBJ1-1; D call uncertain. Trimming left V 0 bases short and J 4 bases short, with 7 bases between. This CDR3 has 13 amino acids. Germline V gives CDR1 SGHNT, CDR2 YYREEE (reference sequence). The CDR3 here is CASSLDGTTEAFF. The CDR3 DNA is TGTGCCAGCAGCTTGGATGGTACCACTGAAGCTTTCTTT.

The J gene is TRBJ2-6, the V gene TRBV30; D unclear. CDR1 and CDR2 (germline): GTSNPN, SVGIG (reference sequence). Trimming removed 2 bases at V and 0 bases at J, with 2 bases between. The CDR3 spans 13 residues. In DNA form, the CDR3 reads TGTGCCTGGAGTCACTCTGGGGCCAACGTCCTGACTTTC. Its protein is CAWSHSGANVLTF.

This sequence joins TRBV2 and TRBJ2-1; D is unclear. V dropped 7 bases and J dropped 6 bases, with 16 bases sitting between them. Germline values: CDR1 SNHLY, CDR2 FYNNEI. The CDR3 runs to 14 residues. The CDR3 DNA sequence: TGTGCCAGCACCAACCGACCCGCTACCAATGAGCAGTTCTTC. Its translation: CASTNRPATNEQFF.

In this sample, this clone turned up a few times. The chain carries TRBV2 and TRBJ2-7; D remains unclear. CDR3 length: 10 residues. Germline V gives CDR1 SNHLY, CDR2 FYNNEI. V was pared by 6 bases and J by 4 bases, with 4 bases between. CDR3 coding DNA: TGTGCCAGCAGGCGATACGAGCAGTACTTC. Translation gives CASRRYEQYF.

The J gene is TRBJ2-3, the V gene TRBV7-9; TRBD2 matches at 9 bases. The J segment lost 2 bases and the V segment lost 4 bases, leaving 1 base of the junction unmatched. This CDR3 comprises 14 residues. Looked up from germline, CDR1 is SEHNR and CDR2 is FQNEAQ (reference sequence). As DNA, the CDR3 is TGTGCCAGCAGCTCTAGCGGGAACACAGATACGCAGTATTTT. It yields the protein CASSSSGNTDTQYF.

The V gene is TRBV4-1, the J gene TRBJ2-2; TRBD1 might be the D (6 bases). From germline, CDR1 is MGHRA and CDR2 YSYEKL. The CDR3 extends over 15 amino acids. V was cut by 2 bases and J by 6 bases, with 13 bases left in between. CDR3 coding DNA: TGCGCCAGCAGCCAACCCGCTGACAGGTCCGGGGAGCTGTTTTTT. Protein product: CASSQPADRSGELFF.

This sequence joins TRBV5-6 and TRBJ2-7; no firm D call. The germline V and J ends were trimmed by 0 bases and 3 bases, with 7 bases remaining between them. The CDR3 is made up of 13 amino acids. In germline, CDR1 is SGHDT, CDR2 YYEEEE. The CDR3 spells CASSLVPFYEQYF. The CDR3 DNA reads as TGTGCCAGCAGCTTGGTACCGTTCTACGAGCAGTACTTC.